The 24 T cell receptor beta chains listed next were all sequenced from one sample in a study of Ad26.COV2.S vaccination and SARS-CoV-2 variants. The sample's treatment: around 19 received Ad26.COV2.S at low or high dose, single or two shots; roughly five received placebo; per-sample allocation not given. Samples came from day 63 after the first vaccine or placebo injection. Clones were read by immunoSEQ multiplex PCR, and TCRdb kept only the in-frame ones, dropping some. The sample has about 410,000 clones, about nine tenths seen once. Material: peripheral blood, obtained in a trial of Ad26.COV2.S vaccine versus placebo. The receptors were gathered from a person between 18 and 65 years old who received the Ad26.COV2.S COVID-19 vaccine or a placebo.

The gene calls are TRBV18 and TRBJ2-2; unclear D gene. Germline CDR1 and CDR2: KGHSH and LQKENI. The CDR3 is made up of 16 amino acids. The V end was cut by 4 bases, the J end by 0 bases, with 12 bases between. The CDR3 coding sequence is TGTGCCAGCTCACGATCCCAGCCCTCGAACACCGGGGAGCTGTTTTTT. Translated, it gives CASSRSQPSNTGELFF.

This chain joins TRBV5-1 and TRBJ2-3; 14 bases line up with TRBD2. The CDR3 is made up of 16 amino acids. Germline V CDR1 and CDR2: SGHRS, YFSETQ. The V segment lost 4 bases and the J segment 8 bases; nucleotides outside the gene matches: 9. The CDR3 loop is CASSQGLAGGVTTQYF. In DNA, the CDR3 is TGCGCCAGCAGCCAAGGACTAGCGGGAGGAGTGACTACGCAGTATTTT. The full variable domain, in which reference TRBV5-1 and TRBJ2-3 provide the parts outside the CDR3, is KAGVTQTPRYLIKTRGQQVTLSCSPISGHRSVSWYQQTPGQGLQFLFEYFSETQRNKGNFPGRFSGRQFSNSRSEMNVSTLELGDSALYLCASSQGLAGGVTTQYFGPGTRLTVL.

The V and J genes are TRBV14 and TRBJ1-1; D may be TRBD1 (5 bases). There are 19 residues in the CDR3. Germline V gene data show CDR1 as SGHDN and CDR2 as FVKESK. Between the trimmed V and J ends, which lost 1 base and 0 bases, there was a span of 21 bases. The CDR3 bases are TGTGCCAGCAGCCAAGTTTCGTGGGCAGGGCCCTCGATGAACACTGAAGCTTTCTTT. It yields the protein CASSQVSWAGPSMNTEAFF.

The V and J genes are TRBV5-4 and TRBJ2-1, with 8 bases identical to TRBD2. Per the germline V gene, CDR1 is SGHNT and CDR2 is YYREEE (reference sequence). The junction had 7 bases not matched to a gene; V was cut back by 2 bases and J by 6 bases. The CDR3 has 15 amino acids. The CDR3 bases are TGTGCCAGCAGCTTAGCGGGAGTATCCGGCAATGAGCAGTTCTTC. This translates into CASSLAGVSGNEQFF.

The chain links TRBV14 to TRBJ2-1; 13 bases line up with TRBD2. This CDR3 region has 16 residues. Germline V gene sequence: CDR1 SGHDN, CDR2 FVKESK. J lost 7 bases, V lost 3 bases, and 6 bases had no gene match. In DNA form, the CDR3 reads TGTGCCAGCAGCCAGATAGGACTAGCGGGAGTAAATGAGCAGTTCTTC. As protein: CASSQIGLAGVNEQFF.

This chain joins TRBV7-3 and TRBJ2-2; 7 positions match TRBD1. The CDR3 contains 15 residues. CDR1 and CDR2 from the germline V gene are SGHTA and FQGTGA. V gave up 4 bases and J gave up 5 bases; unmatched junction bases: 7. The CDR3 sequence: CASSSGTAQTGELFF. The CDR3 region has the DNA TGTGCCAGCAGCTCTGGGACAGCCCAAACCGGGGAGCTGTTTTTT. The whole variable domain, remainder taken from reference TRBV7-3 and TRBJ2-2, is GAGVSQTPSNKVTEKGKYVELRCDPISGHTALYWYRQSLGQGPEFLIYFQGTGAADDSGLPNDRFFAVRPEGSVSTLKIQRTERGDSAVYLCASSSGTAQTGELFFGEGSRLTVL.

The DNA for the CDR3 is TGTGCCAGTAGCCTTGGACTGGACTCAGAGACCCAGTACTTC. Its protein product is CASSLGLDSETQYF. The chain is built from TRBV19 and TRBJ2-5; D possibly corresponds to TRBD2 (5 bases). Germline V gene data show CDR1 as LNHDA and CDR2 as SQIVND (reference sequence). Between the trimmed V and J ends, which lost 6 bases and 4 bases, there was a span of 15 bases. This CDR3 contains 14 residues.

The chain uses TRBV7-9 and TRBJ2-6, with 7 bases lining up with TRBD1. CDR1 and CDR2 (germline): SEHNR, FQNEAQ (reference sequence). J lost 1 base, V lost 8 bases, and 2 bases had no gene match. The CDR3 length is 14 residues. As DNA, the CDR3 is TGTGCCAGCGGGGGACAGTCTGGGGCCAACGTCCTGACTTTC. The encoded protein is CASGGQSGANVLTF.

V is TRBV6-4 and J is TRBJ2-3; TRBD1 agrees at 8 bases. The germline gives CDR1 MRHNA, CDR2 SNTAGT. The trim removed 3 bases at V and 8 bases at J, leaving 4 bases unmatched. This CDR3 spans 13 amino acids. CDR3 sequence: CASSEQGGGTQYF. The CDR3 DNA is TGTGCCAGCAGTGAACAGGGGGGCGGTACGCAGTATTTT.

The rearrangement links TRBV28 to TRBJ1-1; D not resolved. The germline V and J ends were trimmed by 2 bases and 0 bases, with 10 bases remaining between them. The CDR3 is 15 amino acids. Germline assignment: CDR1 MDHEN and CDR2 SYDVKM. The DNA of the CDR3 is TGTGCCAGCAGTTTAGAGAGGACGGTGAACACTGAAGCTTTCTTT. Its translation: CASSLERTVNTEAFF.

This CDR3 reads CASSYPGTAGEQYF. CDR3 bases: TGTGCCAGCAGCTATCCCGGGACAGCGGGGGAGCAGTACTTC. This chain connects TRBV5-4 to TRBJ2-7; perhaps D is TRBD1 or TRBD2 (7 bases each). The CDR3 contains 14 residues. The V end lost 3 bases, the J end lost 7 bases, and 17 bases lay between the germline ends. CDR1 is SGHNT and CDR2 is YYREEE in the germline V gene (reference sequence).

The rearrangement joins TRBV28 to TRBJ2-7; D perhaps matches TRBD1 (5 bases). Germline V gene data show CDR1 as MDHEN and CDR2 as SYDVKM. Between the trimmed V and J ends, which lost 7 bases and 6 bases, there was a span of 19 bases. This CDR3 comprises 14 residues. This CDR3 reads CASTPWGRQREQYF. The CDR3 DNA sequence: TGTGCCAGCACTCCCTGGGGCAGACAGCGCGAGCAGTACTTC.

The rearrangement uses TRBV18 and TRBJ2-7, with 9 bases matching TRBD2. The CDR3 consists of 14 residues. With V trimmed by 6 bases and J by 2 bases, 5 bases remained unmatched. CDR1 KGHSH and CDR2 LQKENI come from the germline V gene. The CDR3, as DNA: TGTGCCAGCTCGCTCTCTAGCGGGACCTACGAGCAGTACTTC. Its translation is CASSLSSGTYEQYF.

In its sample, this clone was seen once. The CDR3 loop reads CASSSPFSGGGNEQFF. The CDR3, as DNA: TGTGCCAGCAGCTCTCCATTTTCGGGAGGGGGAAATGAGCAGTTCTTC. The V gene is TRBV9, the J gene TRBJ2-1; 8 bases align to TRBD2. V lost 4 bases and J lost 7; bases outside the gene matches: 13. The CDR3 spans 16 residues. The V gene's germline CDR1 is SGDLS and CDR2 YYNGEE.

The V gene is TRBV7-8, the J gene TRBJ1-4; 8 bases are shared with TRBD1. The CDR3 contains 16 residues. V dropped 2 bases and J dropped 0; count of bases not matched to a gene: 2. The germline V gene encodes CDR1 SGHVS and CDR2 FQNEAQ. CDR3 in amino acids: CASSLTGGATNEKLFF. The CDR3 nucleotides read TGTGCCAGCAGCTTAACAGGGGGGGCAACTAATGAAAAACTGTTTTTT.

V and J are TRBV24-1 and TRBJ2-2, with a possible D match to TRBD2 (6 bases). Germline-derived CDR1 and CDR2 are KGHDR and SFDVKD. The CDR3 consists of 16 residues. With 2 bases removed from V and 6 bases from J, the gap between germline ends came to 15 bases. In DNA, the CDR3 is TGTGCCACCAGTGATTCACTAGCCCTCGGGGCCGGGGAGCTGTTTTTT. Protein sequence: CATSDSLALGAGELFF.

The chain employs TRBV5-1 and TRBJ2-7, with 8 bases aligning to TRBD2. Germline trimming cut 3 bases from V and 6 bases from J; bases unmatched to any gene: 8. This CDR3 region has 14 residues. Germline V CDR1 and CDR2: SGHRS, YFSETQ. The CDR3 DNA is TGCGCCAGCAGCTCCCCGGGAGGGTCCCGCGAGCAGTACTTC. This gives the protein CASSSPGGSREQYF.

The CDR3: CASSSHQVSMGTEAFF. Written as DNA, the CDR3 is TGTGCCAGCAGCTCCCACCAGGTGTCGATGGGCACTGAAGCTTTCTTT. This chain uses TRBV7-2 with TRBJ1-1; unclear D gene. In germline, CDR1 is SGHTA, CDR2 FQGNSA. The CDR3 runs 16 residues. V dropped 4 bases and J dropped 4 bases, with 19 bases sitting between them.

The V gene is TRBV19, the J gene TRBJ1-5, with TRBD1 identical over 11 bases. V lost 5 bases, J lost 5 bases, and 5 bases stayed unmatched. Germline CDR1 LNHDA, CDR2 SQIVND (reference sequence). The CDR3 spans 15 residues. The CDR3 here is CASSGTGGADQPQHF. The CDR3 DNA reads TGTGCCAGTAGTGGGACAGGGGGTGCGGATCAGCCCCAGCATTTT.

The V call is TRBV6-6, the J call TRBJ2-3; TRBD2 is a possible D gene (5 bases). Germline CDR1 reads MNHNY; CDR2 reads SVGAGI (reference sequence). Trimming cost V 3 bases and J 1 base, with 14 bases left between them. The CDR3 spans 16 residues. In nucleotides, the CDR3 is TGTGCCAGCAGTTATAGATCGGGAACCCGCACAGATACGCAGTATTTT. This codes for CASSYRSGTRTDTQYF.

The J gene is TRBJ1-2, the V gene TRBV2, with D perhaps TRBD1 (5 bases). The ends were cut back, 1 base at V and 7 bases at J, with 16 bases in the middle. CDR1 and CDR2 from the germline V gene are SNHLY and FYNNEI. This CDR3 spans 15 amino acids. Here the CDR3 reads CASSEDLGTLRGYTF. CDR3 coding DNA: TGTGCCAGCAGTGAAGATCTCGGGACCCTACGTGGCTACACCTTC.

This clone was counted a few times. This chain links TRBV12-3 or TRBV12-4 with TRBJ1-2; 8 bases are a match to TRBD1. The V and J ends lost 10 bases and 6 bases, in that order; junction bases with no gene match: 7. This CDR3 is 12 amino acids long. CDR3: CATNTGGNGYTF. DNA for the CDR3: TGTGCCACCAACACAGGGGGAAATGGCTACACCTTC.

The chain is built from TRBV28 and TRBJ2-1; TRBD1 is a possible D gene (6 bases). The CDR3 has 17 amino acids. The germline V gene encodes CDR1 MDHEN and CDR2 SYDVKM. Trimming left V 4 bases short and J 0 bases short, with 16 bases between. CDR3 nucleotides: TGTGCCAGCAGTTCCCCCCACAGGGACGACTCCTACAATGAGCAGTTCTTC. Translating gives CASSSPHRDDSYNEQFF.

The V call is TRBV19, the J call TRBJ2-7; 13 nucleotides line up with TRBD2. CDR3 length: 15 residues. The J segment lost 7 bases and the V segment lost 6 bases, leaving 9 bases of the junction unmatched. Germline lookup yields CDR1 LNHDA and CDR2 SQIVND (reference sequence). The chain's CDR3 is CASRWTSGSMGEQYF. The CDR3 DNA sequence: TGTGCCAGTAGATGGACTAGCGGGAGTATGGGTGAGCAGTACTTC.